Included here is one T cell receptor (beta chain) sequence, with context. Its antigen is currently unknown. Oncomine TCR Beta short-read sequencing was applied to DNA from cultured CD4+ T cells. MiXCR was run by TCRdb on the PCR reads, yielding one entry per CDR3 protein. The sample consists of about 9,700 distinct CDR3 sequences, roughly 70% of them appearing once. This specimen belongs to a study of vaccination and CD4 T cells after COVID-19. In the study overall: Convalescent donors totaled six males and four females, including two who were Hispanic.

CDR1 and CDR2 from the germline V gene are MNHEY and SVGEGT. With V trimmed by 6 bases and J by 6 bases, 11 bases remained unmatched. The CDR3 is 15 residues long. Stated treatment: approximately nine-day PBMC culture with coronavirus spike peptide pools or control peptides (ViraFEST assay). Expansion of antigen-specific T cells with peptide pools by ViraFEST preceded sequencing of TCRs. Fresh medium (containing IL-2) replaced half the medium on days 3 and 7. The clonotype was recovered from a human donor who had recovered from COVID-19. The material sequenced was CD4+ T cells from blood, cultured in vitro. The chain carries TRBV6-2 or TRBV6-3 and TRBJ1-5, with 7 bases lining up with TRBD1. In DNA form, the CDR3 reads TGTGCCAGCAGCGAAGACAGGGCGGACTCTCAGCCCCAGCATTTT. Residues: CASSEDRADSQPQHF.